This T cell receptor beta chain was obtained from a study of neoadjuvant nivolumab and ipilimumab in lung cancer. Study findings and constraints: Resected-tumor TCR richness correlated positively with pretherapy blood richness. Compared with tumor-adjacent uninvolved lung, resected tumors showed greater richness and clonality. Only a small number of samples underwent TCR sequencing. From pretherapy to surgery, tumor richness and clonality rose with dual therapy.

In the case of this clone: Its target is unknown.

The CDR3 runs to 15 residues. Germline V gene lookup returns CDR1 SGDLS and CDR2 YYNGEE. V trimming: 3 bases; J trimming: 3 bases; junction bases outside the gene matches: 7. Sequencing used immunoSEQ multiplex PCR; TCRdb keeps in-frame clones, though not all of them. The profile shows tens of thousands of clones, about 89% of them singletons. The origin of this receptor is an adult with non-small cell lung cancer. Some clones in this sample may be carry-over from other donors' samples. The gene calls are TRBV9 and TRBJ2-7; 9 bases are a match to TRBD2. The sample here was blood, taken before neoadjuvant nivolumab, alone or with ipilimumab. The CDR3 region has the DNA TGTGCCAGCAGCGCCCTAGCGGGAACCGACTACGAGCAGTACTTC. It codes for CASSALAGTDYEQYF.